Listed below are T cell receptor beta chains from one sample, sequenced in a study of regulatory T cells in long-lasting Graves disease. TCRdb independently ran MiXCR on the multiplex PCR reads; one entry per CDR3 protein. Altogether more than 400,000 distinct CDR3 sequences are present, less than 20% being singletons, with the ten largest covering about 10%. These same data were also listed under a study on T cells in Graves' hyperthyroidism and ophthalmopathy.

This material consisted of peripheral blood mononuclear cells (PBMCs), taken at new diagnosis, from a patient treated with antithyroid drugs. The receptor source for this set is a woman under 40 with Graves disease. The conserved cysteine and the conserved F or W are not part of the CDR3 here. The order of the fields is V gene, clone size, CDR3 protein. Not all rows give a size; the values are once, few, many and, for expanded clones, a class.

v_call: TRBV3-1; clone_size: many; cdr3_aa: ASSLKTGNYEQY
v_call: TRBV6-5; clone_size: many; cdr3_aa: ASSSYKAGNQPQH
v_call: TRBV27; clone_size: .; cdr3_aa: ASRNGGSSYNEQF
v_call: TRBV15; clone_size: few; cdr3_aa: ATTRETGNTIY
v_call: TRBV5-1; clone_size: .; cdr3_aa: ASTPIGTDYGYT
v_call: TRBV2; clone_size: many; cdr3_aa: ASRLGQGEKLF
v_call: TRBV20-1; clone_size: many; cdr3_aa: SASPLGREGNQPQH
v_call: TRBV6-2/TRBV6-3; clone_size: few; cdr3_aa: ASSSGQGALGGYT
v_call: TRBV12-3/TRBV12-4; clone_size: many; cdr3_aa: ASSRRQGPAGQF
v_call: TRBV2; clone_size: few; cdr3_aa: ASETGYNSPLH
v_call: TRBV7-9; clone_size: many; cdr3_aa: ASSFPQGSYEF
v_call: TRBV7-2; clone_size: many; cdr3_aa: ASSLGRLGGAQY
v_call: TRBV3-1; clone_size: many; cdr3_aa: ASSQTDGEQF